This T cell receptor beta chain was retrieved from a study of patients and donors after allogeneic stem cell transplantation. CDR3 length: 14 residues. The germline gives CDR1 SNHLY, CDR2 FYNNEI. V gave up 5 bases and J gave up 11 bases, with 21 bases separating them. TCRdb reprocessed the RT-PCR reads via MiXCR and lists one record per CDR3 protein. The sample holds more than 850,000 distinct CDR3 sequences; more than 15% are singletons and the top ten take 6%. This receptor was obtained from a human donor who was either an allogeneic HSCT recipient or a stem cell or donor lymphocyte infusion donor (not recorded which). It is not recorded whose cells these are; they may come from a transplant donor. The chain recombines TRBV2 with TRBJ1-1, with D possibly TRBD1 on 6 matching bases. Source material: blood, either unsorted or a sorted T cell fraction (not recorded which). The CDR3 is CASSPSGAQSEAFF. The CDR3 nucleotides are TGTGCCAGCAGTCCTTCAGGGGCGCAAAGTGAGGCTTTCTTT.